This entry lists 8 T cell receptor beta chains sequenced from one sample in a study of T-cell reconstitution after alpha-beta-depleted transplantation in children. Preparation of the TCRbeta library used unique molecular identifiers. TCRdb called the PCR reads again in MiXCR, with one record for every CDR3 protein. The table records approximately 420,000 distinct CDR3 sequences, approximately 11% of them present only once. The source was PBMCs from the stem cell graft donor, collected from the stem cell graft. These receptor sequences come from a human donor who donated a stem cell graft to a child with acute myeloid leukemia.

This clonotype has more than one count but fewer than ten. This chain uses TRBV11-2 with TRBJ1-4; D call uncertain. The CDR3 runs to 14 residues. The V gene lost 2 bases and the J gene lost 6 bases, with 10 bases spanning the gap. Germline CDR1 and CDR2: SGHAT and FQNNGV. The CDR3 loop is CASSLPRVDEKLFF. The CDR3 nucleotides read TGTGCCAGCAGCTTACCCAGAGTCGATGAAAAACTGTTTTTT. Variable domain in full (rest from reference TRBV11-2 and TRBJ1-4): EAGVAQSPRYKIIEKRQSVAFWCNPISGHATLYWYQQILGQGPKLLIQFQNNGVVDDSQLPKDRFSAERLKGVDSTLKIQPAKLEDSAVYLCASSLPRVDEKLFFGSGTQLSVL.

In this sample, this clonotype turned up many times. V usage is TRBV9 and J usage is TRBJ2-1, with D perhaps TRBD2 (6 bases). Germline loops: CDR1 SGDLS, CDR2 YYNGEE. This CDR3 is built from 17 residues. Trimming removed 0 bases from V and 0 bases from J, with 13 bases in between. The CDR3 sequence: CASSVDVAGSSYNEQFF. CDR3 nucleotide sequence: TGTGCCAGCAGCGTAGATGTGGCGGGAAGCTCCTACAATGAGCAGTTCTTC. The full variable domain, rest sourced from reference TRBV9 and TRBJ2-1, is DSGVTQTPKHLITATGQRVTLRCSPRSGDLSVYWYQQSLDQGLQFLIQYYNGEERAKGNILERFSAQQFPDLHSELNLSSLELGDSALYFCASSVDVAGSSYNEQFFGPGTRLTVL.

This clonotype was counted between two and nine times. The genes are TRBV5-5 and TRBJ2-3; D call uncertain. V lost 0 bases and J 4 bases, leaving 6 bases between the germline ends. In germline, CDR1 is SGHKS, CDR2 YYEKEE (reference sequence). This CDR3 contains 13 residues. In DNA form, the CDR3 reads TGTGCCAGCAGCTTGGTGTCCCCAGATACGCAGTATTTT. Amino acids: CASSLVSPDTQYF.

The V call is TRBV7-2, the J call TRBJ2-3; 14 positions match TRBD2. Germline values: CDR1 SGHTA, CDR2 FQGNSA. Germline trimming cut 10 bases from V and 6 bases from J; bases unmatched to any gene: 6. The CDR3 contains 14 residues. This CDR3 reads CATGLAGGFDTQYF. CDR3 bases: TGTGCCACTGGACTAGCGGGGGGTTTTGATACGCAGTATTTT.

This CDR3 is CASTPGGLAGVQETQYF. CDR3 nucleotide sequence: TGTGCCAGTACTCCCGGCGGGCTAGCGGGGGTTCAAGAGACCCAGTACTTC. This chain links TRBV11-1 with TRBJ2-5, with 10 nucleotides matching TRBD2. In germline, CDR1 is SGHAT, CDR2 FQDESV (reference sequence). CDR3 length: 17 amino acids. Losses at the gene ends were 9 bases for V and 2 bases for J; bases not matched to a gene: 15.

The chain combines TRBV20-1 with TRBJ2-7, with TRBD1 matching over 8 bases. The CDR3 loop spans 17 amino acids. The junction had 16 bases not matched to a gene; V was cut back by 1 base and J by 5 bases. Per the germline V gene, CDR1 is DFQATT and CDR2 is SNEGSKA (reference sequence). This CDR3 is CSARVRAGTGPVHEQYV. The CDR3 nucleotides are TGCAGTGCTAGAGTTAGGGCGGGGACAGGACCTGTCCACGAGCAGTACGTC.

Only a few counts were recorded for this clonotype. The V gene is TRBV29-1, the J gene TRBJ1-1; D unresolved. Trimming stripped 6 bases from V and 0 bases from J, with 11 bases between. The CDR3 is 13 amino acids. The V gene's germline CDR1 is SQVTM and CDR2 ANQGSEA. DNA for the CDR3: TGCAGCGTGAGCAGGAGATTGAACACTGAAGCTTTCTTT. As protein: CSVSRRLNTEAFF.

This chain links TRBV21-1 with TRBJ2-5; the table's D call, TRBD1, has no DNA check behind it. TRBV21-1 is a known pseudogene. The CDR3 has 16 amino acids. The CDR3 protein is CASRPGDRVAQETQYF. CDR3 nucleotide sequence: TGTGCCAGCAGGCCAGGGGACAGGGTGGCCCAAGAGACCCAGTACTTC.